One and the same sample provided the 15 T cell receptor beta chains below, sequenced in a study of blood T cells in healthy people across ages. Primed by a sample-barcoded 5' primer and a J-beta primer mix, a second PCR proceeded for 7 to 11 cycles. TCRdb itself ran the 5' RACE reads through MiXCR, one entry per CDR3 protein. The top ten hold around 25% of the sample, which has some 860,000 distinct CDR3 sequences, roughly three fifths seen once. Sequenced: blood. Every receptor here comes from a man in his forties in good health.

This chain links TRBV27 with TRBJ2-7; D might be TRBD2 (6 bases). Trimming pared 2 bases from V and 0 bases from J, leaving 14 bases between. This CDR3 is 16 amino acids long. Germline CDR1 MNHEY, CDR2 SMNVEV (reference sequence). The CDR3 nucleotides read TGTGCCAGCAGTTTAGGTGGAGGGCGGAGCTCCTACGAGCAGTACTTC. Its protein is CASSLGGGRSSYEQYF.

The chain uses TRBV4-1 and TRBJ2-2; D not certain. Trimming took off 1 base at V and 0 bases at J, with 15 bases between the two ends. CDR3 length: 18 amino acids. CDR1 is MGHRA and CDR2 is YSYEKL in the germline V gene. The CDR3 is CASSQVWGLPSNTGELFF. The CDR3 DNA follows: TGCGCCAGCAGCCAAGTCTGGGGTTTGCCCTCGAACACCGGGGAGCTGTTTTTT.

This sequence joins TRBV28 and TRBJ2-3; 9 bases are a match to TRBD1. The V gene end was trimmed by 7 bases and the J gene end by 6 bases; junction bases not matched to a gene: 8. The CDR3 runs to 14 residues. From germline, CDR1 is MDHEN and CDR2 SYDVKM. CDR3 sequence: CASNRDRVVDTQYF. Here the CDR3 DNA reads TGTGCCAGCAACCGGGACAGGGTGGTGGATACGCAGTATTTT.

The rearrangement joins TRBV20-1 to TRBJ2-1; D possibly corresponds to TRBD2 (6 bases). V was pared by 4 bases and J by 8 bases, with 12 bases between. CDR3 size: 12 residues. Germline V CDR1 and CDR2: DFQATT, SNEGSKA (reference sequence). CDR3: CSATSGRDEQFF. The CDR3 DNA reads TGCAGTGCTACCAGCGGGCGGGATGAGCAGTTCTTC.

The chain employs TRBV6-2 or TRBV6-3 and TRBJ2-1, with 8 positions matching TRBD2. Germline V gene lookup returns CDR1 MNHEY and CDR2 SVGEGT. The CDR3 covers 15 residues. V was clipped by 7 bases and J by 1 base; unmatched bases: 6. The CDR3 is CASIDSGASYNEQFF. The CDR3 region has the DNA TGTGCCAGCATCGATAGCGGGGCTTCCTACAATGAGCAGTTCTTC.

CDR3 nucleotide sequence: TGTGCCAGCAGTGAAAGCACAGGAGATGGCTACACCTTC. Translation: CASSESTGDGYTF. The chain joins TRBV25-1 to TRBJ1-2; possibly TRBD1 for D (5 bases). The CDR3 length is 13 residues. Deletions cut 2 bases from V and 6 bases from J, with 10 bases between. Germline V gene sequence: CDR1 MGHDK, CDR2 SYGVNS.

V and J are TRBV4-3 and TRBJ2-3; D may be TRBD2 (7 bases). CDR1 is LGHNA, CDR2 YSLEER, per germline. The ends were cut back, 4 bases at V and 3 bases at J, with 14 bases in the middle. CDR3 length: 15 residues. CDR3 protein: CASSPGGLRTDTQYF. CDR3 DNA sequence: TGCGCCAGCAGCCCCGGGGGGCTACGTACAGATACGCAGTATTTT.

The chain joins TRBV7-3 to TRBJ1-2, with D unresolved. V lost 2 bases to trimming and J lost 6 bases, with 10 bases between them. Per the germline V gene, CDR1 is SGHTA and CDR2 is FQGTGA. This CDR3 spans 13 amino acids. CDR3 in DNA: TGTGCCAGCAGCTTACACGCAGGCGATGGCTACACCTTC. It specifies CASSLHAGDGYTF. Full variable domain (remainder filled in from reference TRBV7-3 and TRBJ1-2): GAGVSQTPSNKVTEKGKYVELRCDPISGHTALYWYRQSLGQGPEFLIYFQGTGAADDSGLPNDRFFAVRPEGSVSTLKIQRTERGDSAVYLCASSLHAGDGYTFGSGTRLTVV.

This clonotype showed up just a few times. V is TRBV20-1 and J is TRBJ2-1; D not certain. CDR3 length: 11 amino acids. The V and J ends lost 0 bases and 9 bases respectively, with 6 bases between them. Germline loops: CDR1 DFQATT, CDR2 SNEGSKA (reference sequence). CDR3 protein: CSARENPEQFF. CDR3 bases: TGCAGTGCTAGAGAGAACCCTGAGCAGTTCTTC.

V gene TRBV3-1 combines with J gene TRBJ2-3, with 7 bases fitting TRBD2. The CDR3 has 17 residues. The junction had 11 bases not matched to a gene; V was cut back by 3 bases and J by 2 bases. Germline V CDR1 and CDR2: LGHDT, YNNKEL (reference sequence). The CDR3 coding sequence is TGTGCCAGCAGCCAGATACCGACTAGCTCATCCACAGATACGCAGTATTTT. Its translation: CASSQIPTSSSTDTQYF.

This sequence joins TRBV27 and TRBJ2-5, with 14 nucleotides matching TRBD2. Germline assignment: CDR1 MNHEY and CDR2 SMNVEV (reference sequence). Trimming took 7 bases from V and 5 from J; bases not matched to a gene: 12. The CDR3 loop spans 17 amino acids. The CDR3 nucleotides read TGTGCCAGCACCCCGGCAGGACTAGCGGGGGGTAGGGAGACCCAGTACTTC. It is translated as CASTPAGLAGGRETQYF.

V is TRBV3-1 and J is TRBJ1-2; D uncertain. Trimming pared 4 bases from V and 5 bases from J, leaving 14 bases between. The CDR3 spans 14 residues. Germline V CDR1 and CDR2: LGHDT, YNNKEL (reference sequence). This CDR3 is CASSLMETQYGYTF. Here the CDR3 DNA reads TGTGCCAGCAGCCTGATGGAGACCCAGTATGGCTACACCTTC.

This clonotype occurred a few times. DNA of the CDR3: TGCAGTTCCGTCCCGCACACAGGGTCTGGGGGTCAAGAGACCCAGTACTTC. Protein product: CSSVPHTGSGGQETQYF. The chain joins TRBV20-1 to TRBJ2-5, with D possibly matching TRBD1 (6 bases). The V end lost 8 bases, the J end lost 2 bases, and 27 bases lay between the germline ends. CDR3 length: 17 amino acids. The germline gives CDR1 DFQATT, CDR2 SNEGSKA (reference sequence).

In its sample, this clonotype was seen once. At one end the junction does not follow the germline gene, possibly because of a read error. This rearrangement joins TRBV15 to TRBJ2-7; no definite D call. The V gene's germline CDR1 is LNHNV and CDR2 YYDKDF (reference sequence). CDR3 size: 13 residues. This chain's CDR3 is CAASRDPGTEQYF. CDR3 coding DNA: TGTGCCGCCAGCAGAGATCCCGGAACGGAGCAGTACTTC.

This clonotype came up once. The rearrangement joins TRBV6-5 to TRBJ1-2; TRBD1 might be the D (6 bases). The CDR3 sequence is 14 residues long. Germline V gene data show CDR1 as MNHEY and CDR2 as SVGAGI. Trimming removed 7 bases at V and 5 bases at J, with 17 bases between. The CDR3 bases are TGTGCCAGCACCCCACAGGGAACCCCTTATGGCTACACCTTC. It translates to CASTPQGTPYGYTF.